A single sample gave rise to the 20 T cell receptor beta chains below, sequenced in a study of tumor and adjacent non-tumor tissue in lung cancer. The library came from three nested PCR rounds adapted from ARM-PCR protocols. TCRdb called the multiplex PCR reads again in MiXCR, with one record for every CDR3 protein. The sample shows some 99,000 distinct CDR3 sequences, 75% of them seen only once. This sample's RNA came from whole unsorted tissue. Material: lung tumor tissue. The receptors stem from a woman aged 55-69 years with non-small cell lung cancer.

In this sample, this clonotype turned up many times. V is TRBV12-5 and J is TRBJ2-5; TRBD1 agrees at 7 bases. J lost 5 bases, V lost 6 bases, and 9 bases had no gene match. Germline lookup yields CDR1 LGHNT and CDR2 FRNRAP. The length of the CDR3 is 14 residues. This CDR3 is CASGSTGIGETQYF. The CDR3 DNA reads TGTGCTAGTGGCTCGACAGGGATTGGGGAGACCCAGTACTTC.

Remarks on this clonotype: A junction end diverges from the germline sequence, so it may reflect a read error. The rearrangement joins TRBV6-5 to TRBJ1-1; no firm D call. The CDR3 is 14 residues long. The V gene's germline CDR1 is MNHEY and CDR2 SVGAGI. The CDR3: CASRSHCQNTEASF. The CDR3 nucleotides are TGTGCCAGCAGGTCCCACTGTCAAAACACTGAAGCTTCCTTT.

The J gene is TRBJ2-1, the V gene TRBV11-2; tentatively, D is TRBD1 or TRBD2 (5 bases each). Trimming removed 10 bases from V and 0 bases from J, with 16 bases in between. This CDR3 contains 15 residues. Germline-derived CDR1 and CDR2 are SGHAT and FQNNGV. The CDR3 coding sequence is TGTGCCACCCGATGCCGAGGGGACTCCTACAATGAGCAGTTCTTC. As protein: CATRCRGDSYNEQFF.

Concerning this clonotype itself: The junction departs from the called germline gene at one end, perhaps through a read error. The V gene is TRBV6-6, the J gene TRBJ2-7; a weak D match, TRBD2 (5 bases). Germline-derived CDR1 and CDR2 are MNHNY and SVGAGI (reference sequence). The CDR3 covers 15 residues. The CDR3 nucleotides read TGTGCAAGCAGTCACCAATCAGAGGGAGACTACGAGCAGTACTTC. It encodes CASSHQSEGDYEQYF.

As to this clonotype: A single base separates this from a much larger clone, so it may be a read error. The chain recombines TRBV6-5 with TRBJ1-5, with TRBD1 matching over 7 bases. The V gene's germline CDR1 is MNHEY and CDR2 SVGAGI. The CDR3 has 17 amino acids. In DNA, the CDR3 is TGTGCCAGCAATTACCCCCCCCGGGACAGAAATAATCAGCCCCAGCATTTT. Its translation: CASNYPPRDRNNQPQHF.

The rearrangement links TRBV4-1 to TRBJ2-7; D is tentatively TRBD1 or TRBD2 (5 bases each). The CDR3 contains 15 residues. Trimming removed 3 bases from V and 7 bases from J, with 19 bases in between. The germline V gene encodes CDR1 MGHRA and CDR2 YSYEKL. CDR3 region: CASSHGTGASDEQYF. CDR3 coding DNA: TGCGCCAGCAGCCATGGGACCGGGGCTTCCGATGAGCAGTACTTC.

V is TRBV28 and J is TRBJ2-4; maybe TRBD1 (6 bases). CDR1 is MDHEN and CDR2 is SYDVKM in the germline V gene. The germline V and J ends were trimmed by 4 bases and 10 bases, with 17 bases remaining between them. This CDR3 contains 14 residues. The CDR3 DNA follows: TGTGCCAGCAGTTCCAGACAGGATGGTCAGATTCAGTACTTC. Protein: CASSSRQDGQIQYF.

This sequence joins TRBV29-1 and TRBJ1-1; D possibly corresponds to TRBD1 (5 bases). CDR1 is SQVTM and CDR2 is ANQGSEA in the germline V gene. There are 15 residues in the CDR3. This CDR3 reads CVADWLGRDSTEAFF. The CDR3 nucleotides read TGCGTCGCCGATTGGTTGGGACGGGATAGCACTGAAGCTTTCTTT.

A note on this clonotype: A much larger clone sits a single nucleotide away, making a read error possible. V is TRBV4-3 and J is TRBJ2-1, with 14 bases lining up with TRBD2. CDR1 and CDR2 (germline): LGHNA, YSLEER. This CDR3 has 15 amino acids. The CDR3 DNA reads as TGCGTCAGCAGCCACGGGACTAGCGGGGGCAATGAGCAGTTCTTC. Translated, it gives CVSSHGTSGGNEQFF.

To note about this clonotype: A much larger clone sits a single nucleotide away, making a read error possible. This chain links TRBV18 with TRBJ2-1; maybe TRBD2 (6 bases). Trimming removed 5 bases at V and 8 bases at J, with 16 bases between. The CDR3 loop spans 14 amino acids. Germline V gene data show CDR1 as KGHSH and CDR2 as LQKENI. The CDR3 sequence: CASSAGLLSDEQFF. CDR3 DNA: TGTGCCAGCTCAGCCGGACTACTGAGCGATGAGCAGTTCTTC.

In the case of this clonotype: The junction differs from germline at one of its ends, possibly a read error. The CDR3 nucleotides are TGTGCCAGCAGAAAGAGTCAAGATGATATGCAGTATTTT. It yields the protein CASRKSQDDMQYF. The chain is built from TRBV11-3 and TRBJ2-3; D gene unclear. The CDR3 runs to 13 residues. Germline V gives CDR1 SGHNT, CDR2 YENEEA.

This sequence joins TRBV6-2 or TRBV6-3 and TRBJ1-1; the D is unclear. The CDR3 runs 15 residues. V was clipped by 6 bases and J by 2 bases, with 16 bases between them. Germline V gene sequence: CDR1 MNHEY, CDR2 SVGEGT. The CDR3 spells CASSPALEGNTEAFF. CDR3 DNA sequence: TGTGCCAGCAGCCCAGCCTTGGAGGGAAACACTGAAGCTTTCTTT.

This clonotype was recorded at least ten times. The gene calls are TRBV11-1 and TRBJ2-2; 7 bases map to TRBD2. The CDR3 contains 17 residues. V shed 4 bases and J 6 bases; nucleotides not matched to a gene: 14. Germline lookup yields CDR1 SGHAT and CDR2 FQDESV (reference sequence). CDR3 DNA: TGTGCCAGCAGCTCCCCCGCGTTGGCGGGAGTATCCGGGGAGCTGTTTTTT. Translated, it gives CASSSPALAGVSGELFF.

V and J are TRBV30 and TRBJ1-5; D is perhaps TRBD1 (6 bases). CDR3 length: 13 amino acids. Trimming cost V 1 base and J 7 bases, with 11 bases left between them. The germline gives CDR1 GTSNPN, CDR2 SVGIG (reference sequence). CDR3 in amino acids: CAWSARGEQPQHF. The DNA for the CDR3 is TGTGCCTGGAGTGCGAGGGGGGAACAGCCCCAGCATTTT.

With regard to this clonotype: This may be a read error: a much more frequent sequence differs by one nucleotide. The V and J genes are TRBV12-3 or TRBV12-4 and TRBJ2-3, with D possibly being TRBD2 (6 bases). CDR3 size: 18 residues. V shed 5 bases and J shed 8 bases, with 29 bases lying between them. The CDR3 DNA reads TGTGCCAGCAGTCCTCGACAGACAAGCGGGCGTAGACAAGTTACGCAGTATTTT. It is translated as CASSPRQTSGRRQVTQYF.

This clonotype was found once. Because the CDR3 is missing its conserved closing phenylalanine or tryptophan, this is likely a read error. This chain uses TRBV7-2 with TRBJ2-5; D is possibly TRBD1 or TRBD2 (6 bases each). The germline CDR1 and CDR2 sequences are SGHTA and FQGNSA. CDR3 size: 15 residues. The V end was cut by 2 bases, the J end by 1 base, with 11 bases between. CDR3 loop: CASSLRGRPQETQYL. In DNA, the CDR3 is TGTGCCAGCAGCTTAAGGGGGAGGCCCCAAGAGACCCAGTACTTA.

This clonotype was counted many times. The rearrangement links TRBV6-2 or TRBV6-3 to TRBJ2-3; D possibly corresponds to TRBD2 (7 bases). CDR3 length equals 15 residues. Trimming pared 2 bases from V and 1 base from J, leaving 10 bases between. Germline V gene data show CDR1 as MNHEY and CDR2 as SVGEGT. The CDR3 is CASSYPGGRTDTQYF. The DNA of the CDR3 is TGTGCCAGCAGTTACCCCGGGGGGCGCACAGATACGCAGTATTTT.

As to this clonotype: At one boundary the junction diverges from the germline segment, which might be a read error. The V call is TRBV5-1, the J call TRBJ1-6; D unclear. There are 15 residues in the CDR3. Germline V gives CDR1 SGHRS, CDR2 YFSETQ. Written as DNA, the CDR3 is TGCGCCAGCAGCTTGGAGAGCTCCTATAATTCACCCCTCTACTTT. This codes for CASSLESSYNSPLYF.

The CDR3 coding sequence is TGTGCCAGCACCGGGGACGCCAACTATGGCTACACCTTC. It yields the protein CASTGDANYGYTF. This rearrangement joins TRBV12-3 or TRBV12-4 to TRBJ1-2; possible D gene TRBD1, 5 bases. The germline V and J ends were trimmed by 7 bases and 2 bases, with 11 bases remaining between them. The CDR3 runs to 13 residues.

This clonotype was counted at least ten times. The chain has TRBV28 and TRBJ2-5; 7 bases match TRBD1. The junction had 3 bases not matched to a gene; V was cut back by 5 bases and J by 3 bases. The CDR3 spans 13 residues. CDR1 and CDR2 from the germline V gene are MDHEN and SYDVKM. CDR3 region: CASSRTGEETQYF. As DNA, the CDR3 is TGTGCCAGCAGTAGGACAGGAGAAGAGACCCAGTACTTC. Supplemented by reference TRBV28 and TRBJ2-5, the full variable domain reads DVKVTQSSRYLVKRTGEKVFLECVQDMDHENMFWYRQDPGLGLRLIYFSYDVKMKEKGDIPEGYSVSREKKERFSLILESASTNQTSMYLCASSRTGEETQYFGPGTRLLVL.